The 22 T cell receptor beta chains presented below share a single source sample, sequenced in a study of blood T cells in healthy people across ages. For the second PCR, which ran for 7 to 11 cycles, a sample-barcoded 5' primer and a J-beta primer mix were used. TCRdb analysed the 5' RACE reads with MiXCR anew, one entry per CDR3 protein. The data hold around 1,000,000 distinct CDR3 sequences, with roughly 24% observed a single time. The sample was also linked to a second study, of T cells of mothers and their children.

Sequenced material: blood. These TCRs come from a girl aged 2 to 10 in good health.

Concerning this clonotype: Relative to the germline gene, one junction end is altered; a read error may explain this. The J gene is TRBJ2-7, the V gene TRBV3-1; 7 nucleotides line up with TRBD2. From germline, CDR1 is LGHDT and CDR2 YNNKEL (reference sequence). The CDR3 consists of 16 residues. The CDR3, as DNA: TGTGCCAGCAGTCAAGTTCAGCGGGACCCGGTCTACGAGCAGTACTTC. This encodes CASSQVQRDPVYEQYF.

This chain links TRBV20-1 with TRBJ2-7; D is undetermined. The V gene's germline CDR1 is DFQATT and CDR2 SNEGSKA (reference sequence). The V end lost 5 bases, the J end lost 7 bases, and 18 bases lay between the germline ends. The CDR3 is 13 amino acids. In DNA form, the CDR3 reads TGCAGTGCTGAGGAAGGCTTATTGGGTGAGCAGTACTTC. Protein product: CSAEEGLLGEQYF.

This clonotype was seen a handful of times. The chain has TRBV2 and TRBJ2-7, with a tentative D call TRBD1 (6 bases). This CDR3 has 14 residues. The ends were cut back, 10 bases at V and 3 bases at J, with 19 bases in the middle. Germline lookup yields CDR1 SNHLY and CDR2 FYNNEI. The CDR3 DNA reads TGTGCCAACTCTTACCCCGGGACAAACTACGAGCAGTACTTC. Translating gives CANSYPGTNYEQYF.

This clonotype showed up just a few times. This sequence joins TRBV20-1 and TRBJ2-3, with 7 bases fitting TRBD2. V trimming: 0 bases; J trimming: 2 bases; junction bases outside the gene matches: 8. The CDR3 loop spans 16 amino acids. From germline, CDR1 is DFQATT and CDR2 SNEGSKA (reference sequence). The CDR3 sequence: CSARDLPGGPTDTQYF. The CDR3 bases are TGCAGTGCTAGAGATCTCCCGGGGGGTCCCACAGATACGCAGTATTTT.

This clonotype appeared many times. The chain recombines TRBV28 with TRBJ1-1; the D gene is possibly TRBD1 (5 bases). Trimming cost V 6 bases and J 1 base, with 12 bases left between them. Germline CDR1 is MDHEN and CDR2 is SYDVKM. The CDR3 sequence is 14 residues long. The CDR3 protein is CASRLTGTNTEAFF. DNA for the CDR3: TGTGCCAGCAGGCTAACCGGGACGAACACTGAAGCTTTCTTT.

This chain links TRBV3-1 with TRBJ2-5; no clear D. The CDR3 spans 14 residues. The ends were cut back, 1 base at V and 2 bases at J, with 8 bases in the middle. Germline loops: CDR1 LGHDT, CDR2 YNNKEL (reference sequence). The CDR3 loop is CASSQVGFQETQYF. CDR3 nucleotides: TGTGCCAGCAGCCAAGTCGGGTTTCAAGAGACCCAGTACTTC.

The chain combines TRBV7-9 with TRBJ2-4; TRBD1 matches 7 bases. The CDR3 runs to 15 residues. The trim removed 8 bases at V and 0 bases at J, leaving 7 bases unmatched. Germline V gene data show CDR1 as SEHNR and CDR2 as FQNEAQ (reference sequence). The CDR3, as DNA: TGTGCCAGCTCGGGGACAGCGGAAGCCAAAAACATTCAGTACTTC. It is translated as CASSGTAEAKNIQYF.

The chain combines TRBV29-1 with TRBJ2-5; D possibly uses TRBD1 or TRBD2 (5 bases each). Trimming shortened V by 4 bases and J by 4 bases, and 13 bases separated the two germline ends. CDR3 length: 13 amino acids. Germline loops: CDR1 SQVTM, CDR2 ANQGSEA. This chain's CDR3 is CSVGPDGGETQYF. The DNA for the CDR3 is TGCAGCGTTGGCCCGGATGGGGGAGAGACCCAGTACTTC.

A few counts support this clonotype. The rearrangement links TRBV12-3 or TRBV12-4 to TRBJ2-7, with TRBD2 as a possible D gene (6 bases). V lost 6 bases, J lost 2 bases, and 14 bases lay in between. This CDR3 is 14 amino acids long. The CDR3 nucleotides are TGTGCCAGCAGCCTAGAAACGGGAGCCTACGAGCAGTACTTC. This translates into CASSLETGAYEQYF.

The J gene is TRBJ2-1, the V gene TRBV7-2, with TRBD2 matching 10 bases. This CDR3 comprises 16 residues. With V trimmed by 6 bases and J by 7 bases, 12 bases remained unmatched. Germline assignment: CDR1 SGHTA and CDR2 FQGNSA. CDR3 nucleotides: TGTGCCAGCAGATCCGCCGGGACTAGCGCAACGAATGAGCAGTTCTTC. It is translated as CASRSAGTSATNEQFF.

This clonotype was seen more than once but under ten times. V gene TRBV2 combines with J gene TRBJ2-5; the match to TRBD2 covers 8 bases. Unmatched junction bases numbered 9, after V lost 4 bases and J lost 5 bases. The CDR3 runs to 15 residues. Germline CDR1 SNHLY, CDR2 FYNNEI. CDR3 amino acids: CASSVSGGPFETQYF. The CDR3 coding sequence is TGTGCCAGCAGTGTGTCGGGGGGGCCCTTTGAGACCCAGTACTTC.

This chain links TRBV9 with TRBJ1-4; the D gene is possibly TRBD1 (6 bases). CDR1 and CDR2 (germline): SGDLS, YYNGEE. The V and J ends lost 3 bases and 3 bases respectively, with 9 bases between them. The CDR3 runs to 14 residues. The CDR3 DNA is TGTGCCAGCAGCGCGACAGGCCCTAATGAAAAACTGTTTTTT. It is translated as CASSATGPNEKLFF.

Only one count was recorded for this clonotype. This sequence joins TRBV7-3 and TRBJ2-5; D unresolved. With the DNA end fitting TRBJ2-1 better, the J assignment may be wrong. The CDR3 covers 14 residues. Per germline, CDR1 SGHTA and CDR2 FQGTGA. For the CDR3, the DNA is TGTGCCAGCAGCTGGGGTGGTCTGATCAGTGAGCAGTTCTTC. This sequence encodes CASSWGGLISEQFF.

The J gene is TRBJ2-4, the V gene TRBV2, with TRBD1 as a possible D gene (5 bases). The length of the CDR3 is 17 residues. V was pared by 0 bases and J by 0 bases, with 12 bases between. Looked up from germline, CDR1 is SNHLY and CDR2 is FYNNEI. CDR3 sequence (DNA): TGTGCCAGCAGTGAAGCGCTTAAAGGGGTAGCCAAAAACATTCAGTACTTC. Amino acid sequence: CASSEALKGVAKNIQYF.

The chain couples TRBV12-3 or TRBV12-4 to TRBJ1-1; 10 bases are shared with TRBD1. V gave up 5 bases and J gave up 8 bases; unmatched junction bases: 8. This CDR3 contains 14 residues. CDR3: CASSPLGQGSEAFF. The CDR3 DNA reads TGTGCCAGCAGTCCTCTGGGACAGGGGTCCGAAGCTTTCTTT.

The J gene is TRBJ1-1, the V gene TRBV7-2; the D is unclear. V was clipped by 3 bases and J by 4 bases, with 9 bases between them. The CDR3 runs 13 residues. Germline V gives CDR1 SGHTA, CDR2 FQGNSA. CDR3 in DNA: TGTGCCAGCAGCTTTAGCCTGGCCACTGAAGCTTTCTTT. Protein: CASSFSLATEAFF.

Only a few counts were recorded for this clonotype. V is TRBV7-9 and J is TRBJ1-4, with D maybe TRBD1 (5 bases). This CDR3 contains 18 residues. Trimming removed 5 bases at V and 4 bases at J, with 23 bases between. Germline V gene sequence: CDR1 SEHNR, CDR2 FQNEAQ (reference sequence). The CDR3 loop is CASSLNGTEDSNNEKLFF. Here the CDR3 DNA reads TGTGCCAGCAGCCTCAACGGGACCGAAGATTCTAATAATGAAAAACTGTTTTTT.

This clonotype was observed a handful of times. This chain joins TRBV7-9 and TRBJ2-7; TRBD1 is a possible D gene (5 bases). The CDR3 runs 15 residues. Germline CDR1 reads SEHNR; CDR2 reads FQNEAQ (reference sequence). The V and J ends lost 1 base and 2 bases respectively, with 12 bases between them. This CDR3 reads CASSLGRQGPYEQYF. Written as DNA, the CDR3 is TGTGCCAGCAGCTTAGGTCGGCAGGGTCCCTACGAGCAGTACTTC.

A few counts support this clonotype. The DNA for the CDR3 is TGCAGTGCTACACCCGCACAGGACCCCTATGGCTACACCTTC. Translation: CSATPAQDPYGYTF. This chain joins TRBV20-1 and TRBJ1-2, with a possible D match to TRBD1 (5 bases). V was pared by 4 bases and J by 4 bases, with 16 bases between. CDR3 length equals 14 residues. The germline CDR1 and CDR2 sequences are DFQATT and SNEGSKA (reference sequence).

The V call is TRBV20-1, the J call TRBJ1-1, with 7 bases that match TRBD1. Germline CDR1 is DFQATT and CDR2 is SNEGSKA (reference sequence). J gave up 0 bases and V 0 bases, and 7 bases lay outside the gene matches. The CDR3 is made up of 16 amino acids. In nucleotides, the CDR3 is TGCAGTGCTAGAGATTATCGACAGGGACTGAACACTGAAGCTTTCTTT. Its protein product is CSARDYRQGLNTEAFF.

The V and J genes are TRBV19 and TRBJ2-3, with D tentatively TRBD2 (6 bases). Looked up from germline, CDR1 is LNHDA and CDR2 is SQIVND (reference sequence). This CDR3 has 16 residues. V lost 3 bases and J lost 0, with 13 bases in between. DNA of the CDR3: TGTGCCAGTAGTATCGGGACTGCACAAAGCACAGATACGCAGTATTTT. Translation gives CASSIGTAQSTDTQYF.

This clonotype came up many times. The chain employs TRBV12-3 or TRBV12-4 and TRBJ2-5, with D uncertain. CDR3 length: 14 amino acids. V lost 7 bases and J 1 base, leaving 13 bases between the germline ends. The CDR3 is CASTQIATQETQYF. CDR3 bases: TGTGCCAGCACGCAGATTGCCACCCAAGAGACCCAGTACTTC.